This TCR beta chain was captured in a study of Graves' ophthalmopathy and Graves' hyperthyroidism. Enrollment excluded any patients with other autoimmune diseases, uncontrolled infections, pregnancy or lactation. RNA transcripts provided the template for amplifying TCR beta CDR3 regions. The library came from an HTBI-primed first-round RT-PCR and a second-round multiplex PCR. Via MiXCR, TCRdb re-called the multiplex PCR reads, giving one row per CDR3 protein. The sample holds 400,000 to 500,000 distinct CDR3 sequences, over 20% seen once. The sample holds many counts of this clonotype. Its antigen is not known. General observations from the study: As the model predicted ophthalmopathy progression, it achieved a sensitivity of 55% to 71% and a specificity of roughly 72%. Blood also held most thyroid clonotypes expanded above 0.001 frequency.

V gave up 5 bases and J gave up 3 bases, with 22 bases separating them. CDR1 is MDHEN and CDR2 is SYDVKM in the germline V gene. This CDR3 region has 17 residues. This clonotype was sampled from a woman under 30 with stable Graves' hyperthyroidism. The sample comprised peripheral blood. This sequence joins TRBV28 and TRBJ1-1, with D possibly matching TRBD1 (6 bases). The CDR3 DNA reads TGTGCCAGCAGTCCGGGGGCGGGGGGCGAGGGGCACACTGAAGCTTTCTTT. Translating it yields CASSPGAGGEGHTEAFF.